This T cell receptor beta chain was recovered during a study of T cell responses to AZD1222 COVID-19 vaccine. Trimming took 4 bases from V and 3 from J, leaving 10 bases between them. The CDR3 is 12 residues long. Germline CDR1 reads SQVTM; CDR2 reads ANQGSEA. Assay used: immunoSEQ multiplex PCR; TCRdb lists only in-frame clones, some missing. The sample includes some 180,000 clones, 80% to 95% of them seen just once. The chain carries TRBV29-1 and TRBJ2-7, with D perhaps TRBD2 (6 bases). The material was peripheral blood, obtained 28 days after the second dose of the MenACWY control vaccine. This TCR derives from an adult who received the MenACWY meningococcal vaccine as a control. CDR3 nucleotides: TGCAGCGTTGGCGGGGAAGGCTACGAGCAGTACTTC. Amino acids: CSVGGEGYEQYF.